What follows are 22 T cell receptor beta chains derived from one specimen sequenced in a study of blood T cell repertoires in COVID-19. Sequenced by immunoSEQ multiplex PCR; TCRdb stores in-frame clones only, minus some. This sample has under 250,000 clones, with roughly 83% found just once. The sample was peripheral blood. These receptors all stem from an elderly man with acute or convalescent COVID-19.

The rearrangement joins TRBV19 to TRBJ1-1; 7 nucleotides align to TRBD1. The length of the CDR3 is 15 residues. Germline lookup yields CDR1 LNHDA and CDR2 SQIVND (reference sequence). J gave up 3 bases and V 6 bases, and 10 bases lay outside the gene matches. CDR3 residues: CASSPRTGADTEAFF. The CDR3 DNA sequence: TGTGCCAGTAGCCCTCGAACAGGGGCTGACACTGAAGCTTTCTTT.

This chain uses TRBV6-5 with TRBJ1-2; tentative D call: TRBD1 (6 bases). The V and J ends lost 2 bases and 8 bases respectively, with 12 bases between them. The CDR3 is made up of 13 amino acids. Per germline, CDR1 MNHEY and CDR2 SVGAGI. The CDR3 DNA sequence: TGTGCCAGCAGTTACGGGGGCTTTCAGGGCTACACCTTC. Protein product: CASSYGGFQGYTF.

This rearrangement joins TRBV10-2 to TRBJ1-1; maybe TRBD1 (5 bases). The V end was cut by 3 bases, the J end by 3 bases, with 11 bases between. CDR3 length equals 14 residues. Per the germline V gene, CDR1 is WSHSY and CDR2 is SAAADI. CDR3: CASSEWGGDTEAFF. CDR3 bases: TGCGCCAGCAGTGAATGGGGAGGGGACACTGAAGCTTTCTTT.

This rearrangement joins TRBV6-2 or TRBV6-3 to TRBJ1-2, with TRBD1 identical over 10 bases. From germline, CDR1 is MNHEY and CDR2 SVGEGT. The J segment lost 4 bases and the V segment lost 3 bases, leaving 5 bases of the junction unmatched. CDR3 length equals 15 residues. As DNA, the CDR3 is TGTGCCAGCAGTTATCTAAGGACAGGGGGCTATGGCTACACCTTC. Translation gives CASSYLRTGGYGYTF.

The rearrangement joins TRBV27 to TRBJ2-3; the match to TRBD2 covers 7 bases. The CDR3 covers 13 residues. Germline-derived CDR1 and CDR2 are MNHEY and SMNVEV (reference sequence). J was trimmed by 4 bases and V by 9 bases; bases with no gene match: 7. The DNA of the CDR3 is TGTGCCAGTCGGGCTAGCGGTGCAGATACGCAGTATTTT. Translation: CASRASGADTQYF.

This clone was seen only a few times. V gene TRBV27 combines with J gene TRBJ1-1, with 7 bases matching TRBD1. The CDR3 consists of 11 residues. CDR1 and CDR2 (germline): MNHEY, SMNVEV (reference sequence). V lost 5 bases, J lost 11 bases, and 5 bases stayed unmatched. CDR3 amino acids: CASSRGGGAFF. The CDR3 DNA follows: TGTGCCAGCAGTCGAGGGGGCGGTGCTTTCTTT.

V is TRBV7-8 and J is TRBJ1-4; 7 nucleotides match TRBD1. Germline trimming cut 3 bases from V and 2 bases from J; bases unmatched to any gene: 0. CDR3 size: 14 residues. The germline V gene has CDR1 SGHVS and CDR2 FQNEAQ. The CDR3 protein is CASSLGQTNEKLFF. The CDR3 region has the DNA TGTGCCAGCAGCTTGGGACAGACTAATGAAAAACTGTTTTTT.

The rearrangement uses TRBV4-1 and TRBJ1-5; TRBD1 might be the D (6 bases). Trimming cost V 4 bases and J 6 bases, with 22 bases left between them. This CDR3 is 17 amino acids long. From germline, CDR1 is MGHRA and CDR2 YSYEKL. The CDR3, as DNA: TGCGCCAGCAGCCCCTCAGGGGCCGCAGGGTCTATTCAGCCCCAGCATTTT. Translating gives CASSPSGAAGSIQPQHF.

This clone has only one observation. The V and J genes are TRBV28 and TRBJ2-3; 8 positions match TRBD2. The trim removed 8 bases at V and 0 bases at J, leaving 7 bases unmatched. Germline V gene lookup returns CDR1 MDHEN and CDR2 SYDVKM. The length of the CDR3 is 15 residues. The CDR3 loop is CASRDPSGSTDTQYF. CDR3 bases: TGTGCCAGCCGGGACCCTAGCGGGAGCACAGATACGCAGTATTTT. Filled out from reference TRBV28 and TRBJ2-3, the complete variable domain reads DVKVTQSSRYLVKRTGEKVFLECVQDMDHENMFWYRQDPGLGLRLIYFSYDVKMKEKGDIPEGYSVSREKKERFSLILESASTNQTSMYLCASRDPSGSTDTQYFGPGTRLTVL.

The rearrangement uses TRBV3-1 (or the pseudogene TRBV3-2) and TRBJ1-1; TRBD1 aligns across 10 bases. CDR1 and CDR2 from the germline V gene are LGHDT and YNNKEL (reference sequence). V lost 5 bases and J lost 3; bases outside the gene matches: 9. CDR3 length: 16 residues. As DNA, the CDR3 is TGTGCCAGCAGCTCGGGACAGGGGTTTTCGTACACTGAAGCTTTCTTT. Its translation is CASSSGQGFSYTEAFF.

The chain uses TRBV5-1 and TRBJ1-2, with a possible D match to TRBD1 (5 bases). Trimming shortened V by 1 base and J by 8 bases, and 12 bases separated the two germline ends. Germline-derived CDR1 and CDR2 are SGHRS and YFSETQ. This CDR3 has 13 amino acids. The CDR3 here is CASSLPGMRGYTF. CDR3 nucleotides: TGCGCCAGCAGCTTGCCAGGGATGCGCGGCTACACCTTC.

The chain links TRBV5-1 to TRBJ2-5; D is unresolved. The V and J ends lost 6 bases and 5 bases respectively, with 20 bases between them. The CDR3 loop spans 15 amino acids. Germline V gene sequence: CDR1 SGHRS, CDR2 YFSETQ. The CDR3 DNA sequence: TGCGCCAGCACCCCAGAGACACGATTCACGGAGACCCAGTACTTC. Translation gives CASTPETRFTETQYF.

The chain couples TRBV7-2 to TRBJ1-6; D is undetermined. V lost 0 bases and J 12 bases, leaving 6 bases between the germline ends. The CDR3 runs to 12 residues. Germline V gene sequence: CDR1 SGHTA, CDR2 FQGNSA. CDR3: CASSLAGRPLHF. Here the CDR3 DNA reads TGTGCCAGCAGCTTAGCGGGGAGACCCCTCCACTTT.

The rearrangement links TRBV29-1 to TRBJ1-1, with D perhaps TRBD1 (5 bases). V dropped 3 bases and J dropped 4 bases, with 12 bases sitting between them. Per the germline V gene, CDR1 is SQVTM and CDR2 is ANQGSEA. The CDR3 has 13 residues. The CDR3 nucleotides are TGCAGCGTTGAGGTAGGGGTAGGCACTGAAGCTTTCTTT. Translating it yields CSVEVGVGTEAFF.

The genes are TRBV6-5 and TRBJ1-5, with D unclear. V lost 6 bases to trimming and J lost 4 bases, with 16 bases between them. The CDR3 has 15 residues. The germline CDR1 and CDR2 sequences are MNHEY and SVGAGI. The CDR3 DNA reads as TGTGCCAGCAGCGCCCTGCGGGAGGTGAATCAGCCCCAGCATTTT. Translating it yields CASSALREVNQPQHF.

The V call is TRBV2, the J call TRBJ2-7; weak D call: TRBD1 (5 bases). Trimming cost V 1 base and J 6 bases, with 10 bases left between them. The length of the CDR3 is 13 residues. Germline V CDR1 and CDR2: SNHLY, FYNNEI. The chain's CDR3 is CASSEEGFGEQYF. The CDR3 DNA reads TGTGCCAGCAGTGAAGAGGGGTTCGGCGAGCAGTACTTC.

Of note for this clone: An end of the junction does not agree with germline; a read error may underlie this. The genes are TRBV12-3 or TRBV12-4 and TRBJ2-1, with 7 positions matching TRBD2. The CDR3 length is 11 residues. The CDR3 loop is CASSLGREGVF. Here the CDR3 DNA reads TGTGCCAGCAGTTTAGGGAGGGAGGGTGTCTTC.

This clone appeared once. The chain employs TRBV7-9 and TRBJ1-4; D remains unclear. This CDR3 spans 13 amino acids. The germline gives CDR1 SEHNR, CDR2 FQNEAQ (reference sequence). V dropped 5 bases and J dropped 8 bases, with 12 bases sitting between them. The CDR3 loop reads CASSLTEPEKLFF. CDR3 sequence (DNA): TGTGCCAGCAGCCTCACCGAGCCCGAAAAACTGTTTTTT.

The genes are TRBV5-8 and TRBJ1-5; maybe TRBD1 (5 bases). V shed 4 bases and J shed 5 bases, with 13 bases lying between them. The germline CDR1 and CDR2 sequences are SGHTS and YDEGEE. CDR3 size: 14 residues. CDR3 DNA sequence: TGTGCCAGCAGCCCCACCCGGGGGGATCAGCCCCAGCATTTT. This encodes CASSPTRGDQPQHF. The whole variable domain, remainder taken from reference TRBV5-8 and TRBJ1-5, is EAGVTQSPTHLIKTRGQQATLRCSPISGHTSVYWYQQALGLGLQFLLWYDEGEERNRGNFPPRFSGRQFPNYSSELNVNALELEDSALYLCASSPTRGDQPQHFGDGTRLSIL.

The chain recombines TRBV7-9 with TRBJ1-1, with D perhaps matching TRBD1 (5 bases). The CDR3 consists of 15 residues. The germline V gene encodes CDR1 SEHNR and CDR2 FQNEAQ (reference sequence). V was clipped by 10 bases and J by 1 base, with 19 bases between them. CDR3 sequence reads: CATPGGLAGNTEAFF. The CDR3 DNA sequence: TGTGCCACCCCGGGGGGGTTGGCGGGGAACACTGAAGCTTTCTTT.

This clone has only one observation. The chain employs TRBV7-2 and TRBJ2-7; 8 positions match TRBD2. The germline gives CDR1 SGHTA, CDR2 FQGNSA. The CDR3 spans 18 residues. The ends lost 2 bases at V and 1 base at J; junction bases unmatched: 13. The CDR3 nucleotides read TGTGCCAGCAGCTTAATGGTAGGGTGGCGGGGGGCTTCCTACGAGCAGTACTTC. Its protein product is CASSLMVGWRGASYEQYF. Combining the CDR3 with reference TRBV7-2 and TRBJ2-7 gives the whole variable domain GAGVSQSPSNKVTEKGKDVELRCDPISGHTALYWYRQSLGQGLEFLIYFQGNSAPDKSGLPSDRFSAERTGGSVSTLTIQRTQQEDSAVYLCASSLMVGWRGASYEQYFGPGTRLTVT.

V and J are TRBV7-9 and TRBJ1-1; unclear D gene. The CDR3 has 14 residues. The germline V gene encodes CDR1 SEHNR and CDR2 FQNEAQ (reference sequence). The CDR3 sequence is CADTKRERNTEAFF. CDR3 in DNA: TGTGCAGACACGAAGAGGGAAAGGAACACTGAAGCTTTCTTT.